This TCR beta chain was found in a study of beta chain features in type 1 diabetes. Comments on this clone: Its antigen is not identified. Additional DNA sequences in this sample encode the identical CDR3.

Study-wide findings and caveats: When Type 1 diabetes patients were examined, their TCRB CDR3s proved moderately but significantly shorter in all four CD4+ subsets. The study found that naive, central memory and Treg TCRB repertoires appeared more similar in patients than in healthy donors. TCRB rearrangement may or may not be influenced by HLA type; here this remained unresolved.

The entirety of the isolated RNA underwent reverse transcription, so expressed TCRB transcripts were sequenced. Here immunoSEQ multiplex PCR was the method, and the copy in TCRdb shows in-frame clones only, minus some. The sample yields 130,000 to 150,000 clones, about 12% seen once. In germline, CDR1 is SGHDN, CDR2 FVKESK. The ends were cut back, 0 bases at V and 0 bases at J, with 5 bases in the middle. The CDR3 runs 14 residues. The sequence came from a man younger than 30 with type 1 diabetes. This sequence joins TRBV14 and TRBJ1-1; no clear D gene. Specimen: central memory CD4+ T cells from blood. The CDR3 DNA reads TGTGCCAGCAGCCAAGAGCTCCTGAACACTGAAGCTTTCTTT. Residues: CASSQELLNTEAFF. Complete variable domain (other parts from reference TRBV14 and TRBJ1-1): EAGVTQFPSHSVIEKGQTVTLRCDPISGHDNLYWYRRVMGKEIKFLLHFVKESKQDESGMPNNRFLAERTGGTYSTLKVQPAELEDSGVYFCASSQELLNTEAFFGQGTRLTVV.